Sequencing of this TCR beta chain was carried out in a study of PD-1 blockade in mismatch repair-deficient tumors. Overall study results and limits: Rapid post-treatment expansion, then contraction, generally preceding radiologic response, marked tumor-resident clones.

All patients were mismatch repair deficient, assessed by either PCR or immunohistochemistry. A few pembrolizumab responders had their TCRs sequenced. Germline loops: CDR1 SNHLY, CDR2 FYNNEI. The trim removed 6 bases at V and 0 bases at J, leaving 2 bases unmatched. This CDR3 region has 15 residues. The protocol was immunoSEQ multiplex PCR, while the TCRdb copy is restricted to in-frame clones and leaves out a portion. Found here are some 48,000 clones, around 77% of them singletons; the top ten hold approximately 3.5%. Notes on this clone: No antigen is known for it.

Material: PBMCs, obtained before pembrolizumab treatment. The V and J genes are TRBV2 and TRBJ2-3; 11 bases align to TRBD2. The clonotype was recovered from an adult with mismatch repair-deficient cancer. CDR3 sequence (DNA): TGTGCCAGCAGGAGGACTAGCGGGAGCACAGATACGCAGTATTTT. Its protein is CASRRTSGSTDTQYF.